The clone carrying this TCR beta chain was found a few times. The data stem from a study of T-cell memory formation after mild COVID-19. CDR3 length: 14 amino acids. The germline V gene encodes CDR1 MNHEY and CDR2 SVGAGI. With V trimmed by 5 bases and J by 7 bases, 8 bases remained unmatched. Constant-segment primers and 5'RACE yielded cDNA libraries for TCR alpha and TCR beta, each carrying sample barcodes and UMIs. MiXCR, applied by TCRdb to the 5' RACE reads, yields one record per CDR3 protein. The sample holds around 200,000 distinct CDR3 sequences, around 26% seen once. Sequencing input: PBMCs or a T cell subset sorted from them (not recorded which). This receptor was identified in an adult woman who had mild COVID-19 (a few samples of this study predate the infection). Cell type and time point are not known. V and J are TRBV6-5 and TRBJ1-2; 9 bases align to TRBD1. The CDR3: CASSTGTGISGYTF. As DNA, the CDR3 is TGTGCCAGCAGTACTGGGACAGGGATCTCTGGCTACACCTTC.